Following are 9 T cell receptor beta chains from one sample sequenced in a study of shared clonotypes between healthy human individuals. Naive CD8 cells lacked CD45RO and underwent positive selection for CCR7, leaving out terminally differentiated effector memory CD45RA+ cells. Data came from immunoSEQ multiplex PCR; TCRdb stores just in-frame clones and leaves some out. Among about 580,000 clones, roughly 98% were seen once, and the ten largest hold 0.3%. The sequenced material came from naive CD8+ T cells sorted from blood. These TCRs come from a man aged 25 to 40 in good health.

V usage is TRBV6-5 and J usage is TRBJ2-7; 12 bases are shared with TRBD2. This CDR3 comprises 12 residues. Germline V gene lookup returns CDR1 MNHEY and CDR2 SVGAGI. The CDR3 spells CASGLAGNEQYF. The CDR3 bases are TGTGCTTCAGGACTAGCGGGAAACGAGCAGTACTTC.

Only one count was recorded for this clone. Here the CDR3 DNA reads TGCGCCAGCAGCCAAGATCGCATAGGGTGGAACTATGGCTACACCTTC. Protein sequence: CASSQDRIGWNYGYTF. V usage is TRBV4-3 and J usage is TRBJ1-2; D remains ambiguous. Per the germline V gene, CDR1 is LGHNA and CDR2 is YSLEER. The length of the CDR3 is 16 residues. The V gene lost 0 bases and the J gene lost 2 bases, with 13 bases spanning the gap.

V and J are TRBV5-1 and TRBJ2-1; 7 bases line up with TRBD1. The germline CDR1 and CDR2 sequences are SGHRS and YFSETQ. With V trimmed by 4 bases and J by 6 bases, 4 bases remained unmatched. This CDR3 region has 13 residues. CDR3 sequence: CASSQTGRNEQFF. In nucleotides, the CDR3 is TGCGCCAGCAGCCAGACAGGGCGCAATGAGCAGTTCTTC.

The chain uses TRBV7-8 and TRBJ2-1; 7 bases agree with TRBD2. CDR3 length equals 17 residues. The J segment lost 4 bases and the V segment lost 5 bases, leaving 14 bases of the junction unmatched. CDR1 SGHVS and CDR2 FQNEAQ come from the germline V gene. CDR3 sequence (DNA): TGTGCCAGCAGCCCCCCCAGCGGGAACCAGGATTACAATGAGCAGTTCTTC. Translating gives CASSPPSGNQDYNEQFF.

The chain couples TRBV27 to TRBJ2-7; weak D call: TRBD2 (6 bases). The CDR3 contains 18 residues. Trimming removed 5 bases at V and 3 bases at J, with 26 bases between. In germline, CDR1 is MNHEY, CDR2 SMNVEV (reference sequence). CDR3 in DNA: TGTGCCAGCAGTCCGGGACTCCCCGTCTTTGATTCGCACTACGAGCAGTACTTC. It is translated as CASSPGLPVFDSHYEQYF.

A word on this clone: In the same sample, other DNA sequences code for this CDR3. The CDR3 sequence: CASSQGTSGIYEQYF. Here the CDR3 DNA reads TGCGCCAGCAGCCAAGGAACTAGCGGGATCTACGAGCAGTACTTC. The rearrangement links TRBV4-3 to TRBJ2-7, with TRBD2 matching over 10 bases. The CDR3 is 15 residues long. Germline lookup yields CDR1 LGHNA and CDR2 YSLEER. Trimming cost V 1 base and J 3 bases; bases outside gene matches: 3.

This clone was detected once. This chain joins TRBV5-1 and TRBJ2-1; 7 bases are shared with TRBD2. J lost 8 bases, V lost 2 bases, and 16 bases had no gene match. The CDR3 has 17 amino acids. In germline, CDR1 is SGHRS, CDR2 YFSETQ. The CDR3 here is CASSFTAGPSWVDEQFF. DNA of the CDR3: TGCGCCAGCAGCTTCACAGCGGGACCAAGCTGGGTCGATGAGCAGTTCTTC. The complete variable domain, with remaining parts taken from reference TRBV5-1 and TRBJ2-1, reads KAGVTQTPRYLIKTRGQQVTLSCSPISGHRSVSWYQQTPGQGLQFLFEYFSETQRNKGNFPGRFSGRQFSNSRSEMNVSTLELGDSALYLCASSFTAGPSWVDEQFFGPGTRLTVL.

V gene TRBV25-1 combines with J gene TRBJ1-2; D possibly corresponds to TRBD1 (6 bases). V dropped 10 bases and J dropped 6 bases, with 12 bases sitting between them. Germline V lookup: CDR1 MGHDK, CDR2 SYGVNS. The CDR3 contains 11 residues. The CDR3 nucleotides read TGTGCCATTTCGACAGGAAATGGCTACACCTTC. Its translation is CAISTGNGYTF.

The genes are TRBV14 and TRBJ2-1; the match to TRBD2 covers 8 bases. With V trimmed by 3 bases and J by 4 bases, 5 bases remained unmatched. CDR1 SGHDN and CDR2 FVKESK come from the germline V gene. This CDR3 has 15 residues. The CDR3 loop reads CASSQRLARYNEQFF. The DNA of the CDR3 is TGTGCCAGCAGCCAGAGACTAGCGAGATACAATGAGCAGTTCTTC.